The 18 T cell receptor beta chains in this list originate from one sample, sequenced in a study of T-cell reconstitution after alpha-beta-depleted transplantation in children. Construction of the TCRbeta library involved unique molecular identifiers. A single record per CDR3 protein comes from TCRdb applying MiXCR to the PCR reads. Of roughly 100,000 distinct CDR3 sequences detected, around 6% appear once; the ten largest clones hold about 6%. The sample was PBMCs, mostly from graft donor cells, taken 60 days after TCRalphabeta/CD19-depleted stem cell transplant. Source of these receptors: a female patient between 2 and 15 years old who had a stem cell transplant for Fanconi anemia, so the T cells may come from the graft donor.

This clonotype was counted at least ten times. V is TRBV12-3 or TRBV12-4 and J is TRBJ2-7; 8 bases align to TRBD2. J gave up 3 bases and V 8 bases, and 0 bases lay outside the gene matches. The CDR3 has 11 residues. For the CDR3, the DNA is TGTGCCAGCCGGGGGGGCTACGAGCAGTACTTC. Protein product: CASRGGYEQYF.

This clonotype was recorded at least ten times. J is TRBJ2-3 and V is TRBV7-2; 12 bases are a match to TRBD2. The CDR3 runs to 16 residues. CDR1 is SGHTA and CDR2 is FQGNSA in the germline V gene. Trimming at V came to 2 bases and at J to 2 bases, leaving 2 bases not matched to a gene. The CDR3 region is CASSLRLAGATDTQYF. The CDR3 bases are TGTGCCAGCAGCTTACGACTAGCGGGGGCCACAGATACGCAGTATTTT. The variable domain in full, with the rest retrieved from reference TRBV7-2 and TRBJ2-3, is GAGVSQSPSNKVTEKGKDVELRCDPISGHTALYWYRQSLGQGLEFLIYFQGNSAPDKSGLPSDRFSAERTGGSVSTLTIQRTQQEDSAVYLCASSLRLAGATDTQYFGPGTRLTVL.

This clonotype appeared many times. The chain couples TRBV7-9 to TRBJ2-7, with D possibly TRBD2 on 5 matching bases. Germline V gives CDR1 SEHNR, CDR2 FQNEAQ (reference sequence). This CDR3 spans 17 amino acids. V dropped 0 bases and J dropped 2 bases, with 17 bases sitting between them. CDR3 amino acids: CASSLARAVNIPYEQYF. In DNA form, the CDR3 reads TGTGCCAGCAGCTTAGCGCGGGCAGTTAATATTCCCTACGAGCAGTACTTC.

This clonotype showed up just a few times. The gene calls are TRBV2 and TRBJ2-1, with D possibly being TRBD1 (6 bases). The CDR3 contains 12 residues. Trimming cost V 1 base and J 15 bases, with 13 bases left between them. In germline, CDR1 is SNHLY, CDR2 FYNNEI. For the CDR3, the DNA is TGTGCCAGCAGTGAAGGGGGGCTAGCCCGGTTCTTC. It translates to CASSEGGLARFF.

This clonotype was seen a handful of times. J is TRBJ2-5 and V is TRBV6-5, with D perhaps matching TRBD2 (6 bases). This CDR3 spans 17 amino acids. Trimming left V 2 bases short and J 1 base short, with 17 bases between. Germline assignment: CDR1 MNHEY and CDR2 SVGAGI. The CDR3 coding sequence is TGTGCCAGCAGTTACCCCCCGGTGGGAGGAGTCCAAGAGACCCAGTACTTC. Protein sequence: CASSYPPVGGVQETQYF.

This clonotype turned up a few times. The V gene is TRBV2, the J gene TRBJ2-5; D might be TRBD2 (5 bases). CDR1 SNHLY and CDR2 FYNNEI come from the germline V gene. The CDR3 has 12 amino acids. V gave up 3 bases and J gave up 4 bases, with 6 bases separating them. In nucleotides, the CDR3 is TGTGCCAGCAGTGACCGGGGAGAGACCCAGTACTTC. This encodes CASSDRGETQYF.

With respect to this clonotype: A much larger clone lies a single base off, so this may be a read error. The chain employs TRBV27 and TRBJ2-2; possibly TRBD1 for D (7 bases). The CDR3 totals 15 residues. V was clipped by 6 bases and J by 4 bases, with 15 bases between them. In germline, CDR1 is MNHEY, CDR2 SMNVEV (reference sequence). CDR3 in amino acids: CASRAGQRPTGELFF. As DNA, the CDR3 is TGTGCCAGCAGGGCGGGACAGAGGCCCACCGGGGAGCTGTTTTTT.

This clonotype was seen ten or more times. This rearrangement joins TRBV7-8 to TRBJ2-7, with TRBD2 matching 16 bases. This CDR3 has 16 amino acids. The V gene's germline CDR1 is SGHVS and CDR2 FQNEAQ. The V segment lost 5 bases and the J segment 2 bases; nucleotides outside the gene matches: 3. CDR3 loop: CASSEGTSGGAYEQYF. The CDR3 nucleotides are TGTGCCAGCAGCGAAGGGACTAGCGGGGGGGCCTACGAGCAGTACTTC.

This clonotype came up many times. The rearrangement uses TRBV12-3 or TRBV12-4 and TRBJ2-3; D not certain. The CDR3 totals 17 residues. The V and J ends lost 2 bases and 0 bases respectively, with 15 bases between them. Written as DNA, the CDR3 is TGTGCCAGCAGTTTAAAGGGAAGACTTTCTAGCACAGATACGCAGTATTTT. This gives the protein CASSLKGRLSSTDTQYF.

This clonotype was counted only a few times. This chain connects TRBV14 to TRBJ2-2; a possible D gene is TRBD1 (5 bases). Deletions cut 0 bases from V and 2 bases from J, with 16 bases between. Germline CDR1 is SGHDN and CDR2 is FVKESK. The CDR3 is 18 residues long. This CDR3 reads CASSQDPPDMFNTGELFF. The CDR3 coding sequence is TGTGCCAGCAGCCAAGACCCTCCGGACATGTTTAACACCGGGGAGCTGTTTTTT.

This clonotype was found many times. V gene TRBV20-1 combines with J gene TRBJ1-1; D is possibly TRBD1 (5 bases). This CDR3 is 13 amino acids long. V gave up 6 bases and J gave up 11 bases, with 22 bases separating them. CDR1 is DFQATT and CDR2 is SNEGSKA in the germline V gene (reference sequence). The CDR3 protein is CSARDVIYGRAFF. The DNA for the CDR3 is TGCAGTGCACGGGACGTAATCTACGGTAGGGCTTTCTTT.

The gene calls are TRBV2 and TRBJ2-3, with D perhaps matching TRBD1 (5 bases). Germline assignment: CDR1 SNHLY and CDR2 FYNNEI. There are 17 residues in the CDR3. Trimming removed 0 bases from V and 0 bases from J, with 13 bases in between. As DNA, the CDR3 is TGTGCCAGCAGTGAAGCCAGGGCCCTAAGAAGCACAGATACGCAGTATTTT. Amino acids: CASSEARALRSTDTQYF. The full variable domain, completed using reference TRBV2 and TRBJ2-3, is EPEVTQTPSHQVTQMGQEVILRCVPISNHLYFYWYRQILGQKVEFLVSFYNNEISEKSEIFDDQFSVERPDGSNFTLKIRSTKLEDSAMYFCASSEARALRSTDTQYFGPGTRLTVL.

This clonotype was seen ten or more times. The gene calls are TRBV5-1 and TRBJ2-3, with TRBD2 matching 13 bases. J was trimmed by 0 bases and V by 4 bases; bases with no gene match: 8. Germline CDR1 SGHRS, CDR2 YFSETQ. This CDR3 region has 18 residues. The CDR3 here is CASSRPGLAGDSTDTQYF. CDR3 DNA: TGCGCCAGCAGCCGGCCAGGACTAGCGGGGGATAGCACAGATACGCAGTATTTT.

This clonotype was counted ten times or more. The CDR3 sequence is CASSQDGGSHNEQFF. CDR3 in DNA: TGTGCCAGCAGCCAAGATGGGGGGAGCCACAATGAGCAGTTCTTC. The chain uses TRBV3-1 and TRBJ2-1, with a tentative D call TRBD2 (6 bases). CDR3 size: 15 residues. V lost 0 bases and J 5 bases, leaving 11 bases between the germline ends. Germline V gene data show CDR1 as LGHDT and CDR2 as YNNKEL (reference sequence).

Ten or more counts support this clonotype. The chain employs TRBV27 and TRBJ2-2; 7 bases fit TRBD2. The CDR3 loop spans 14 amino acids. Unmatched junction bases numbered 5, after V lost 3 bases and J lost 7 bases. The V gene's germline CDR1 is MNHEY and CDR2 SMNVEV (reference sequence). The chain's CDR3 is CASSLGREHGELFF. The CDR3 nucleotides read TGTGCCAGCAGTTTGGGGCGGGAGCACGGGGAGCTGTTTTTT.

The rearrangement links TRBV11-2 to TRBJ2-1; TRBD1 aligns across 9 bases. Germline V CDR1 and CDR2: SGHAT, FQNNGV. CDR3 size: 15 residues. Trimming took 3 bases from V and 2 from J; bases not matched to a gene: 2. The CDR3 DNA sequence: TGTGCCAGCAGCTTTGACAGGGGGACCTACAATGAGCAGTTCTTC. Protein product: CASSFDRGTYNEQFF.

This clonotype has at least ten counts. The chain uses TRBV3-1 and TRBJ2-5; D is possibly TRBD1 (6 bases). V dropped 3 bases and J dropped 3 bases, with 8 bases sitting between them. This CDR3 contains 13 residues. Germline V lookup: CDR1 LGHDT, CDR2 YNNKEL (reference sequence). The CDR3 loop reads CASSQKGEETQYF. CDR3 DNA: TGTGCCAGCAGCCAGAAGGGGGAAGAGACCCAGTACTTC.

Comment on this clonotype: A read error is possible here, since a much larger clone lies one base away. The CDR3 end shows no conserved phenylalanine or tryptophan, and so a read error is likely. This sequence joins TRBV12-3 or TRBV12-4 and TRBJ2-7; TRBD1 aligns across 10 bases. Trimming removed 10 bases from V and 4 bases from J; junction bases left unmatched: 10. The CDR3 consists of 14 residues. The CDR3 loop is CANHRGTGAYEQYY. Written as DNA, the CDR3 is TGTGCCAACCATCGCGGGACAGGGGCTTACGAGCAGTACTAC.